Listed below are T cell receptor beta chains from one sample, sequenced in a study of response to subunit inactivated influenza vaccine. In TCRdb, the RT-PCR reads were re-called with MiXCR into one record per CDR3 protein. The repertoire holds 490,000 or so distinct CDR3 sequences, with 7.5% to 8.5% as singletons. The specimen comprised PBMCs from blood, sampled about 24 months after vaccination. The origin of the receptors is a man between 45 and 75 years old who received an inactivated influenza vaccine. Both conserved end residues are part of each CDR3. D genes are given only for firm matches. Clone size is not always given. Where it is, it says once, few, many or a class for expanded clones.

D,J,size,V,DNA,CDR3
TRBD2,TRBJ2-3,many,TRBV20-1,TGCAGTGCCCTTAGACTAGCGGGGTCTGCTGATACGCAGTATTTT,CSALRLAGSADTQYF
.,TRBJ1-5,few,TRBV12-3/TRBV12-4,TGTGCCAGCAGTTTAGCGTGGGCCGGGGGCGATCAGCCCCAGCATTTT,CASSLAWAGGDQPQHF
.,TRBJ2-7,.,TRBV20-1,TGCAGTGCTATGGGCCCACGCGGCTACGAGCAGTACTTC,CSAMGPRGYEQYF
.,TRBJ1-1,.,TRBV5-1,TGCGCCAGCAGCCCGACCCGATTGGACACTGAAGCTTTCTTT,CASSPTRLDTEAFF
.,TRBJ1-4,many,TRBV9,TGTGCCAGCAGCTTGGGACACGGCACTAATGAAAAACTGTTTTTT,CASSLGHGTNEKLFF
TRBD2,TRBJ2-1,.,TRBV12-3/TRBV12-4,TGTGCCAGCAGCCCCACTAGCGTAAACAATGAGCAGTTCTTC,CASSPTSVNNEQFF
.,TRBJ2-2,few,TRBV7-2,TGTGCCAGCAGCTTAGAGGGACTGCTCACCGGGGAGCTGTTTTTT,CASSLEGLLTGELFF
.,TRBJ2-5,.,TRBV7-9,TGTGCCAGCAGCCGATTAACCGAAAGAGGTGTGGAGACCCAGTACTTC,CASSRLTERGVETQYF
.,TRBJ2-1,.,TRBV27,TGTGCCAGCAGCCCCGTCCGTGGGACCACGAGGAATGAGCAGTTCTTC,CASSPVRGTTRNEQFF
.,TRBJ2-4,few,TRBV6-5,TGTGCCAGCAGTTACTCGATGGTCAGGGCCAAAAACATTCAGTACTTC,CASSYSMVRAKNIQYF
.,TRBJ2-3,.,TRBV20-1,TGCAGTGCTAGAGATCCAAGTAGGTCCCCCGGAGATACGCAGTATTTT,CSARDPSRSPGDTQYF
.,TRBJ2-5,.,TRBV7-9,TGTGCCAGCAGCTTAGTGGACAAACAAGAGACCCAGTACTTC,CASSLVDKQETQYF
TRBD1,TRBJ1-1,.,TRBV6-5,TGTGCCAGCAGTGACAGGGGTGAAGCTTTCTTT,CASSDRGEAFF
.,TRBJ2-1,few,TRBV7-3,TGTGCCAGCAGCACCCACGGGCTACCGAACAATGAGCAGTTCTTC,CASSTHGLPNNEQFF
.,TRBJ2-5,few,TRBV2,TGTGCCAGCAGGGGACTTTTAGCGCGGCAAGAGACCCAGTACTTC,CASRGLLARQETQYF
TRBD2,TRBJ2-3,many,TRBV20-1,TGCAGTGCTTCCCCTACTAGCGGGAGTCCAGATACGCAGTATTTT,CSASPTSGSPDTQYF
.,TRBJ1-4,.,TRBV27,TGTGCCAGCAGTTTATCTACAGTATTTAACGAAAAACTGTTTTTT,CASSLSTVFNEKLFF
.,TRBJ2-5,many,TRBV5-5,TGTGCCAGCAGCGCGAGAGCAGAGACCCAGTACTTC,CASSARAETQYF